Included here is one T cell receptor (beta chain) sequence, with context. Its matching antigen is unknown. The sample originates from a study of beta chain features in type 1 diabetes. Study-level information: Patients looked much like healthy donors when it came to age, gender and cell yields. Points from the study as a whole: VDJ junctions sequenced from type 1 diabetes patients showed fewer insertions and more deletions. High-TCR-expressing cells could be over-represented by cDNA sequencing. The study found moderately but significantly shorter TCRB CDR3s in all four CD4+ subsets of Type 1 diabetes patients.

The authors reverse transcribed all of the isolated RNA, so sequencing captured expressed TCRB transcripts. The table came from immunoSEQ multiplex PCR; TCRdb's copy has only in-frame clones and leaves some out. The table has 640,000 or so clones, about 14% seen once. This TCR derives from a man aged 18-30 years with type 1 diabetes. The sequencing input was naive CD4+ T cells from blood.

CDR3 coding DNA: TGCAGCAGCCGGGCCTCGAACACAGATACGCAGTATTTT. It translates to CSSRASNTDTQYF. The V and J genes are TRBV29-1 and TRBJ2-3; no definite D call. V shed 8 bases and J shed 2 bases, with 14 bases lying between them. Germline assignment: CDR1 SQVTM and CDR2 ANQGSEA. This CDR3 contains 13 residues.